One and the same sample provided the 11 T cell receptor beta chains below, sequenced in a study of low-dose radiotherapy and immunotherapy resistance in tumors (dated by TCRdb to the early 2020s). First-strand cDNA was synthesized with Superscript III and a set of TRAV- and TRBV-specific primers, covering both TCRalpha and TCRbeta chains. TCRs were amplified with Phusion for 15 to 20 PCR cycles, with a constant-region primer paired with the adapter attached to the V primers. TCRdb reworked the public reads: Q25 trimming with fastp, MiXCR clone assembly, productive beta chains retained. All rows with the same CDR3 protein become a single entry with the most common DNA and genes. The sample has roughly 11,000 distinct CDR3 sequences on record, roughly two thirds of them singletons. Jointly, the top ten make up about 10% of the sample. These TCRs come from a human donor with advanced metastatic prostate, ovarian, gallbladder or colorectal cancer (not recorded which). This table probably holds off-target reads from a library built for another chain.

The chain uses TRBV7-2 and TRBJ2-5, with D possibly TRBD1 on 5 matching bases. Trimming left V 5 bases short and J 3 bases short, with 10 bases between. Per germline, CDR1 SGHTA and CDR2 FQGNSA. The CDR3 has 13 residues. The CDR3 protein is CASSLGPKETQYF. The CDR3, as DNA: TGTGCCAGCAGCCTGGGGCCGAAAGAGACCCAGTACTTC.

This chain links TRBV28 with TRBJ2-1, with 10 nucleotides matching TRBD1. The CDR3 runs to 15 residues. Germline lookup yields CDR1 MDHEN and CDR2 SYDVKM. V shed 7 bases and J 8 bases; nucleotides not matched to a gene: 11. The CDR3 here is CASKSPGQGSDEQFF. The CDR3 nucleotides read TGTGCCAGCAAATCCCCGGGACAGGGGTCGGATGAGCAGTTCTTC.

This chain connects TRBV7-3 to TRBJ2-3, with a possible D match to TRBD2 (6 bases). V was trimmed by 5 bases and J by 5 bases, leaving 17 bases between them. CDR3 size: 15 residues. Germline-derived CDR1 and CDR2 are SGHTA and FQGTGA. CDR3: CASSLRLQAGDTQYF. The DNA for the CDR3 is TGTGCCAGCAGCCTTCGACTCCAAGCGGGAGATACGCAGTATTTT.

CDR3 nucleotides: TGTGCCAGCAGCCTGACTAGCGGGATTTGGAATGAGCAGTTCTTC. Protein: CASSLTSGIWNEQFF. The chain has TRBV5-6 and TRBJ2-1, with 11 bases that match TRBD2. Germline V CDR1 and CDR2: SGHDT, YYEEEE. The V segment lost 4 bases and the J segment 7 bases; nucleotides outside the gene matches: 7. The CDR3 totals 15 residues. The whole variable domain, remainder taken from reference TRBV5-6 and TRBJ2-1, is DAGVTQSPTHLIKTRGQQVTLRCSPKSGHDTVSWYQQALGQGPQFIFQYYEEEERQRGNFPDRFSGHQFPNYSSELNVNALLLGDSALYLCASSLTSGIWNEQFFGPGTRLTVL.

This chain links TRBV7-3 with TRBJ1-2; 9 positions agree with TRBD1. In germline, CDR1 is SGHTA, CDR2 FQGTGA. This CDR3 has 13 residues. Trimming removed 5 bases from V and 8 bases from J; junction bases left unmatched: 6. The CDR3 coding sequence is TGTGCCAGCAGCCTGGGACAGGGTAGCGGCTACACCTTC. Translation: CASSLGQGSGYTF.

The genes are TRBV5-8 and TRBJ2-3; 7 bases fit TRBD2. Trimming at V came to 1 base and at J to 10 bases, leaving 3 bases not matched to a gene. Per the germline V gene, CDR1 is SGHTS and CDR2 is YDEGEE. This CDR3 has 12 residues. The CDR3 coding sequence is TGTGCCAGCAGCTTGAGCGGGAATGCGCAGTATTTT. Its translation: CASSLSGNAQYF.

The V and J genes are TRBV7-8 and TRBJ2-2; 7 bases match TRBD2. CDR3 size: 16 residues. The V and J ends lost 1 base and 3 bases, in that order; junction bases with no gene match: 5. CDR1 and CDR2 from the germline V gene are SGHVS and FQNEAQ. The CDR3 spells CASSLGGGVYTGELFF. The CDR3 DNA reads as TGTGCCAGCAGCTTAGGGGGGGGGGTTTACACCGGGGAGCTGTTTTTT.

The chain uses TRBV5-1 and TRBJ1-1; D uncertain. CDR3 length: 11 amino acids. Germline V gene sequence: CDR1 SGHRS, CDR2 YFSETQ. Trimming pared 5 bases from V and 6 bases from J, leaving 8 bases between. The CDR3 DNA reads TGCGCCAGCAGAGGCAGATCTGAAGCTTTCTTT. It is translated as CASRGRSEAFF.

The V call is TRBV19, the J call TRBJ2-3, with TRBD1 identical over 10 bases. The CDR3 consists of 14 residues. Germline trimming cut 7 bases from V and 3 bases from J; bases unmatched to any gene: 4. CDR1 and CDR2 (germline): LNHDA, SQIVND (reference sequence). The CDR3 is CASTTGQGTDTQYF. In DNA, the CDR3 is TGTGCCAGTACCACGGGACAGGGGACAGATACGCAGTATTTT.

This chain joins TRBV6-1 and TRBJ1-5; weak D call: TRBD1 (5 bases). Per germline, CDR1 MNHNS and CDR2 SASEGT. CDR3 length: 17 residues. V dropped 5 bases and J dropped 3 bases, with 20 bases sitting between them. The CDR3 coding sequence is TGTGCCAGCAGTCTAACCTTCGGGGCCTTACACAATCAGCCCCAGCATTTT. Protein sequence: CASSLTFGALHNQPQHF.

This clonotype turned up a few times. This sequence joins TRBV29-1 and TRBJ1-1; weak D call: TRBD1 (6 bases). Germline CDR1 is SQVTM and CDR2 is ANQGSEA. The CDR3 runs to 17 residues. Trimming cost V 3 bases and J 1 base, with 21 bases left between them. CDR3: CSVEGGVAGVSNTEAFF. The CDR3 DNA reads TGCAGCGTTGAGGGCGGGGTGGCAGGGGTTTCGAACACTGAAGCTTTCTTT.